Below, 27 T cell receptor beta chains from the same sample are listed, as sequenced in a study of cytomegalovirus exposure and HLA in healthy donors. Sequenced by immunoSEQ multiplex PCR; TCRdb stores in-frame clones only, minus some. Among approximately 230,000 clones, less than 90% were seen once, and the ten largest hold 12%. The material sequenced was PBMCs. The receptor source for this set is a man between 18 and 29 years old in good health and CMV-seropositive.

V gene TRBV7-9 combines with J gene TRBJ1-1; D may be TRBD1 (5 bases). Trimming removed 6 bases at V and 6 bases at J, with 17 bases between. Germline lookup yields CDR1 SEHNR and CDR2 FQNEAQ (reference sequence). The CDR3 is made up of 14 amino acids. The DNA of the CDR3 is TGTGCCAGCAGTGAGGGACTCTGGGGCCCTGAAGCTTTCTTT. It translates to CASSEGLWGPEAFF.

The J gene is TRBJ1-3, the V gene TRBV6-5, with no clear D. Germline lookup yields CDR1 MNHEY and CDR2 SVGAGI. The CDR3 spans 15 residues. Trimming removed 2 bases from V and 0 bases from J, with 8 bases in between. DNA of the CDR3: TGTGCCAGCAGTTACGGCGCCAGCTCTGGAAACACCATATATTTT. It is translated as CASSYGASSGNTIYF.

CDR3 coding DNA: TGCGCCAGCAGCCAAGATCTCACGGAGGTTGAGCAGTTCTTC. Protein: CASSQDLTEVEQFF. This chain uses TRBV4-3 with TRBJ2-1, with a weak D call TRBD2 (5 bases). The CDR3 runs 14 residues. Germline lookup yields CDR1 LGHNA and CDR2 YSLEER. V dropped 0 bases and J dropped 9 bases, with 12 bases sitting between them.

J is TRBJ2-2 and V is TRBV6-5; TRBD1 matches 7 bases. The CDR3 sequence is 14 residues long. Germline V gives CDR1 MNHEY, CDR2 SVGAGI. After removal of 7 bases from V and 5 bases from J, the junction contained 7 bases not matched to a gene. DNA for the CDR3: TGTGCCAGCAACCGACAGGGTATTACCGGGGAGCTGTTTTTT. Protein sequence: CASNRQGITGELFF.

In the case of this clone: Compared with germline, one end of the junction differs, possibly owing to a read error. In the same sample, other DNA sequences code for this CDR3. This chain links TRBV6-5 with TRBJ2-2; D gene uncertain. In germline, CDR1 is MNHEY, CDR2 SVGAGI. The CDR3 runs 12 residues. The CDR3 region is CASSYYTGELFF. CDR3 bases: TGTGCCAGCAGCTACTACACCGGGGAGCTGTTTTTT.

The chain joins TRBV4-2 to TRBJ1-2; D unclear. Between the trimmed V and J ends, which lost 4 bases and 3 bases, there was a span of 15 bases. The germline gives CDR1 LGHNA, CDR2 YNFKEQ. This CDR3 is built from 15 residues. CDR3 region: CASSLGLHYDYGYTF. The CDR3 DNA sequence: TGTGCCAGCAGCCTCGGCCTTCACTACGACTATGGCTACACCTTC.

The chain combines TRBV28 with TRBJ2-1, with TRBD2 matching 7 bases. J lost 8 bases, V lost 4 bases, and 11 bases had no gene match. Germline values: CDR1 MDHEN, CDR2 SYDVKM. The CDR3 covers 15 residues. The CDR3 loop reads CASSSLPGTIDEQFF. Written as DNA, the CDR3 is TGTGCCAGCAGTTCTTTACCCGGGACTATCGATGAGCAGTTCTTC.

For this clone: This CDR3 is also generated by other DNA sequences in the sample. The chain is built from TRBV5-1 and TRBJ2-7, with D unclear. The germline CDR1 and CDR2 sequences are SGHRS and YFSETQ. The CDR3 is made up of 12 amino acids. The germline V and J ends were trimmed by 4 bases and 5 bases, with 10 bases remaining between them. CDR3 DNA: TGCGCCAGCAGCCCCACGATGGACGAGCAGTACTTC. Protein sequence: CASSPTMDEQYF.

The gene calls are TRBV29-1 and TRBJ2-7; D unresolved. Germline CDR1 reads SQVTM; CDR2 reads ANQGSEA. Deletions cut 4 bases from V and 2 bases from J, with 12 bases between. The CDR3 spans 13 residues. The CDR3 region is CSVVDGRTYEQYF. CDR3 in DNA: TGCAGCGTTGTTGACGGTCGTACCTACGAGCAGTACTTC.

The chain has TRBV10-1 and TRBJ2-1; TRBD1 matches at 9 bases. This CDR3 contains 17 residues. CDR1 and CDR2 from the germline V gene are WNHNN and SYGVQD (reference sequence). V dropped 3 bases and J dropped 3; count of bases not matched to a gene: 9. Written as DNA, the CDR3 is TGCGCCAGCAGTGATCCGGGGTCGGACAGGGGCTACAATGAGCAGTTCTTC. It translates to CASSDPGSDRGYNEQFF.

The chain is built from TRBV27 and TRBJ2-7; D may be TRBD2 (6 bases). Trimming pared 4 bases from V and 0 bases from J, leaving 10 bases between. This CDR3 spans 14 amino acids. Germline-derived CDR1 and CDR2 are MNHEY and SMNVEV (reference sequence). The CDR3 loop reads CASSWVSGSYEQYF. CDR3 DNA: TGTGCCAGCAGTTGGGTTAGCGGCTCCTACGAGCAGTACTTC.

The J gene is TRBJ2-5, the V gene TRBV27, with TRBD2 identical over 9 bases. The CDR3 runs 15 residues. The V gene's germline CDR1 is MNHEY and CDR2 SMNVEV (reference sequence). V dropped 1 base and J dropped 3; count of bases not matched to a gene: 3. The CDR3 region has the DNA TGTGCCAGCAGTTTATTCTCTAGCGGGAAAGAGACCCAGTACTTC. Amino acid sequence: CASSLFSSGKETQYF.

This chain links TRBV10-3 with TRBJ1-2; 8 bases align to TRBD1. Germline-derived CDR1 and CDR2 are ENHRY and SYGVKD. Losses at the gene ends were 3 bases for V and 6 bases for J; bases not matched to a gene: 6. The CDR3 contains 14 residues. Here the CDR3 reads CAISDGTGRDGYTF. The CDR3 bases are TGTGCCATCAGTGATGGGACAGGAAGGGATGGCTACACCTTC.

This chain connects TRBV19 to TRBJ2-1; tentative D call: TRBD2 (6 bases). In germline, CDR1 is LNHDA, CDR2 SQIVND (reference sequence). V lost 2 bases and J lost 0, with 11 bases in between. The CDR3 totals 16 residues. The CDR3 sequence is CASSIMGLSSYNEQFF. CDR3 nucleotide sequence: TGTGCCAGTAGTATAATGGGACTCAGCTCCTACAATGAGCAGTTCTTC.

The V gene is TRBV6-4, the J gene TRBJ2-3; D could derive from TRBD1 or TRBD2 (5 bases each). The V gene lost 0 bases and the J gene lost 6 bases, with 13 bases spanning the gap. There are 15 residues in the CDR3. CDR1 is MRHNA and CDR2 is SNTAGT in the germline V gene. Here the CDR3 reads CASSDSTRGGDTQYF. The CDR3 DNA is TGTGCCAGCAGTGACTCAACCCGGGGCGGGGATACGCAGTATTTT.

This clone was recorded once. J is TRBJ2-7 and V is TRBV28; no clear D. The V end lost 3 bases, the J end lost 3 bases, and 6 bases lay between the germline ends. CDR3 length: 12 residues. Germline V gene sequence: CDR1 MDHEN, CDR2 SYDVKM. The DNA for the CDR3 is TGTGCCAGCAGTTTGCGGTACTACGAGCAGTACTTC. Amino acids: CASSLRYYEQYF.

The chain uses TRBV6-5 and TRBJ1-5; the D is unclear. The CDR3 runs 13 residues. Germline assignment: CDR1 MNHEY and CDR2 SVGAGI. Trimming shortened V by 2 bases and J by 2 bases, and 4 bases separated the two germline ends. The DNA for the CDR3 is TGTGCCAGCAGTTACGCACGCAATCAGCCCCAGCATTTT. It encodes CASSYARNQPQHF.

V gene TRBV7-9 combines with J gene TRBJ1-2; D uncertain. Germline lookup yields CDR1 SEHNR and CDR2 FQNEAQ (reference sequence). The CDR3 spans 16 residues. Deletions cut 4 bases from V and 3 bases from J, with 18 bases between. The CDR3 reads CASSSLTFAADYGYTF. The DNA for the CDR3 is TGTGCCAGCAGCTCGCTGACATTCGCCGCGGACTATGGCTACACCTTC.

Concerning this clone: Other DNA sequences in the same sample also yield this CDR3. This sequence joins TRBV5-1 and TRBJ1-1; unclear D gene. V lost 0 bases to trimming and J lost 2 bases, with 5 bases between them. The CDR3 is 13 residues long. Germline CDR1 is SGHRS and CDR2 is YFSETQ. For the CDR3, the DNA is TGCGCCAGCAGCTTGGCTCAAAACACTGAAGCTTTCTTT. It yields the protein CASSLAQNTEAFF.

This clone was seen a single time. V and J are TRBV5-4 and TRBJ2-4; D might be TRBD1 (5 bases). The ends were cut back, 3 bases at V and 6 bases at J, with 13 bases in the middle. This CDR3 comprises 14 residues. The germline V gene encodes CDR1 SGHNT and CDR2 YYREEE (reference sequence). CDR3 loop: CASSSPDTANIQYF. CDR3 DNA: TGTGCCAGCAGCTCCCCGGACACGGCAAACATTCAGTACTTC.

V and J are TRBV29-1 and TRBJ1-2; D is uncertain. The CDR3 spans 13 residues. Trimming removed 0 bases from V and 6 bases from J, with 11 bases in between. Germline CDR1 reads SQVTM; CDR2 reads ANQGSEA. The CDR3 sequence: CSVEDPLGDGYTF. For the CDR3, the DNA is TGCAGCGTTGAAGACCCCCTCGGGGATGGCTACACCTTC. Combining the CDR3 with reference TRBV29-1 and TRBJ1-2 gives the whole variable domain SAVISQKPSRDICQRGTSLTIQCQVDSQVTMMFWYRQQPGQSLTLIATANQGSEATYESGFVIDKFPISRPNLTFSTLTVSNMSPEDSSIYLCSVEDPLGDGYTFGSGTRLTVV.

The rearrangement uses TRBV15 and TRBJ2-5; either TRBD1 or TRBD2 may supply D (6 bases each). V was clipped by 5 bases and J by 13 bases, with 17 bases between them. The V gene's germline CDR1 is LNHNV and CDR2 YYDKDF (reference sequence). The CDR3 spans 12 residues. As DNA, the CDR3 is TGTGCCACCAGCCGACGGGAGAGGACAGTGTACTTC. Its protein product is CATSRRERTVYF.

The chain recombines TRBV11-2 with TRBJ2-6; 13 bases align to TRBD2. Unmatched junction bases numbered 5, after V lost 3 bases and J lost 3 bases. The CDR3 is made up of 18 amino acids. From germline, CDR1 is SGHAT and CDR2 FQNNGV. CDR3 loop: CASSFTSGRAGGANVLTF. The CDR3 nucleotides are TGTGCCAGCAGCTTCACTAGCGGGAGGGCCGGTGGGGCCAACGTCCTGACTTTC.

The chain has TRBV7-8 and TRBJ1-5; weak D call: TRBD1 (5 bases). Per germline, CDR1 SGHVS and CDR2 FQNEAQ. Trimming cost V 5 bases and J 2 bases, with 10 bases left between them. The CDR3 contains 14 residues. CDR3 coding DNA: TGTGCCAGCAGCAACGGAGGGGGCAATCAGCCCCAGCATTTT. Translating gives CASSNGGGNQPQHF.

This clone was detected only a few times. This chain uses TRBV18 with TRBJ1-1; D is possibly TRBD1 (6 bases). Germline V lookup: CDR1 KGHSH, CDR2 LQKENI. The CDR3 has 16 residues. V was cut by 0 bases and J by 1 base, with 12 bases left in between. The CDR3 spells CASSPPGGAENTEAFF. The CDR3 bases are TGTGCCAGCTCACCACCGGGGGGGGCGGAGAACACTGAAGCTTTCTTT.

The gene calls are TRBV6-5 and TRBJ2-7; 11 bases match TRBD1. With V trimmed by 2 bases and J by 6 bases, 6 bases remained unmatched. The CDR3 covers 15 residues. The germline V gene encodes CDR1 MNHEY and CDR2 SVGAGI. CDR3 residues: CASSYGTGGFGEQYF. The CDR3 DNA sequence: TGTGCCAGCAGTTACGGGACAGGGGGATTTGGCGAGCAGTACTTC.

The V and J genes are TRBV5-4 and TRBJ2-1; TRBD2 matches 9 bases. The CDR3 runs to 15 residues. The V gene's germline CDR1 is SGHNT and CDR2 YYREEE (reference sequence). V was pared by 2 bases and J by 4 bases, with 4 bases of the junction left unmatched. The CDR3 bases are TGTGCCAGCAGCTTAGGACTAGCGAGTTACAATGAGCAGTTCTTC. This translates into CASSLGLASYNEQFF.